Included here is one TCR beta chain sequence, with context. This clonotype has a single count. The antigen it binds to is not known. No quality values exist for individual bases; no much larger clone is one base distant. A single read counts as weak evidence. According to the germline V gene (reference sequence), CDR1 reads DFQATT and CDR2 reads SNEGSKA. From the cysteine up to the phenylalanine, the CDR3 has a length of 15 residues. The retained sequence is limited to the CDR3, 45 bases, with the frame set at the first base. Unmatched junction bases come to 10, with V trimmed by 6 bases and J by 5 bases. These data come from a study of T-cell memory formation after mild COVID-19 (dated by TCRdb to about 2021). For context, the study as a whole: TCR sequence clusters from the two donors were largely donor specific. In a couple of donors, T-cell clones that expanded and contracted after mild COVID-19 were tracked by sequencing TCRalpha and TCRbeta repertoires over time. Two young, previously healthy adult volunteers, one female and one male, were included in the cohort.

Sequencing used an Illumina NovaSeq 6000. Using 5'RACE with constant-segment primers, TCRalpha and TCRbeta cDNA libraries were constructed, with sample barcodes and unique molecular identifiers added in the process. RNA was extracted from every sample with Trizol reagent. Libraries were amplified in two PCR steps, with a second sample barcode and Illumina TruSeq adapters added in the second step. Sequencing of the libraries was done on an Illumina NovaSeq, producing 2 x 150 bp paired-end reads. As for the original processing: Demultiplexing of reads and collapsing into UMI-guided consensus sequences were performed with migec v1.2.7. Using mixcr v2.1.11, UMI consensuses were aligned to TRA and TRB V and J templates and then assembled into clonotypes. A clonotype was counted as expanded or contracted only if both edgeR and NoisET called the change significant, with noise models trained on biological replicates. For edgeR calls, the thresholds were a false discovery rate-adjusted p below 0.01 and a log2 fold-change of 1. As an exploratory analysis of dynamics, PCA with hierarchical clustering was applied to max-normalized trajectories of the 1000 most abundant clonotypes. Separately sequenced CD4+ and CD8+ repertoires were used to assign the CD4 or CD8 phenotype of responding clones. Using fastp at Q25 and MiXCR, TCRdb reprocessed the public reads and kept productive beta chains. Each entry merges the rows of one CDR3 protein and shows their most common DNA and genes. TCRdb's processing, not the authors' own work, is the source of the V and J calls. The sample data list roughly 400,000 distinct CDR3 sequences, and roughly 18% of these were observed just once. 20% to 25% of the sample belongs to the ten largest clones.

Ficoll-Paque density gradient centrifugation was used to isolate PBMCs. Overall results and qualifications from the work: The study included only a couple of mild cases, and larger cohorts that include severe cases with pre-infection samples were judged to be necessary. Some responding clones were found in pre-infection memory, which suggests that pre-existing cross-reactive memory T cells took part in the SARS-CoV-2 response. Contracting CD4+ clones appeared mostly in the CM and EM memory subsets, whereas CD8+ clones were enriched in EMRA. SARS-CoV-2 specificity of the second-wave clones peaking on day 37 was not confirmed. Clones that contracted from day 15 to 85 showed balanced CD4/CD8 phenotypes, whereas a second wave of clones that expanded from day 15 to 37 leaned towards CD4+.

The sequence derives from a man between 18 and 35 years old who had mild COVID-19 (a few samples of this study predate the infection). The sample titles of this study are shuffled in the database, so cell type and time point are left out; the donor was told from shared clones. The sequenced material came from PBMCs or a T cell subset sorted from them (not recorded which). This receptor chain uses TRBV20-1 and TRBJ2-1; TRBD2 agrees with 10 junctional bases. The sequenced DNA: TGCAGTGCCCACCGGCCGGGACTAGCGAACAATGAGCAGTTCTTC. This encodes CSAHRPGLANNEQFF.